The present entry profiles one T cell receptor (beta chain) with its context. The antigen this receptor binds is unknown. The record has no base qualities; no much larger clone is one base away. V is cut by 2 bases and J by 0 bases, and the space between the germline ends is 15 bases. Based on the germline V gene (reference sequence), the CDR1 and CDR2 sequences are SGHKS and YYEKEE. Including cysteine and phenylalanine, the CDR3 has 17 amino acids. Only the CDR3 region is kept as DNA, spanning 51 bases read in frame from base 1. Genomic DNA was extracted from sorted cells for sequencing of the TCRbeta CDR3 region. TCRbeta CDR3 regions were sequenced using the immunoSEQ Assay. TCRdb holds this immuneACCESS table with in-frame rearrangements only. Some clones are missing; in checked studies, unresolved V genes explain under half, and the rest has no known cause. Here the sample has around 12,000 clones; roughly 79% occur a single time. The ten largest make up roughly 15% of the sample.

The sample is drawn from a study of OX40 agonist ivuxolimab in advanced cancers. Concerning the study at large: Ivuxolimab, which targeted the costimulatory receptor OX40 (CD134), was an agonistic, fully human IgG2 monoclonal antibody. Intravenous ivuxolimab was administered to patients every 2 weeks at six dose levels: 0.01, 0.1, 0.3, 1.5, 3 and 10 mg/kg. Of the approximately 50 patients in dose escalation, about 20 had hepatocellular carcinoma, around 15 had melanoma, 9 had renal cell carcinoma and 9 had head and neck cancer. A male proportion of 82.7% and a mean age of 60 years, ranging from 23 to 79, were recorded for the dose-escalation cohort. Patients were allowed to have had prior anti-PD-1, anti-PD-L1 or anti-CTLA-4 therapy, and approximately 39% of the dose-escalation patients had been treated with checkpoint inhibitors. Partial responses were achieved by three dose-escalation patients, of whom one had hepatocellular carcinoma and two had cutaneous melanoma. The point of sequencing TCRbeta in the periphery was to test whether ivuxolimab changed TCR sequence diversity and drove clonal T-cell expansion. The paper covers the monotherapy dose-escalation part of the phase I ivuxolimab trial, which included N of about 50 patients.

The trial excluded patients who had a history of autoimmune disease or who were on systemic immunosuppression. Peripheral blood for TCR sequencing was collected from all dose cohorts at baseline, on cycle 4 day 1, and on cycle 7 day 1. The samples were drawn from a first-in-human, open-label, multicenter phase I dose-escalation trial of ivuxolimab. Adults with locally advanced or metastatic head and neck squamous cell, hepatocellular, melanoma or renal cell carcinoma were enrolled in the trial. CD4+ and CD8+ T cells were sorted separately from peripheral blood before TCR sequencing. General study outcomes and caveats: At doses of 0.1 to 3.0 mg/kg, clonal expansion of both CD4+ and CD8+ blood T cells was observed from baseline to week 6. The antigen specificity of the peripheral T cells that underwent clonal expansion was not determined. After ivuxolimab, CD8+ T cells had more expanded clones than CD4+ T cells on average. In the 0.1-3.0 mg/kg groups, partial responders had among the lowest normalized peripheral clonal expansion, particularly in CD8+ T cells. Low levels of normalized T-cell clonal expansion were also seen in some patients who did not respond.

This TCR came from an adult with an advanced solid tumor such as melanoma, head and neck, liver or kidney cancer. The source was CD4+ or CD8+ T cells sorted from blood, collected in a trial of the OX40 agonist ivuxolimab. The rearranged chain carries TRBV5-5 and TRBJ1-3; a confident D gene designation cannot be given. This receptor has the CDR3 CASSFTGPVASGNTIYF. The sequence in DNA is TGTGCCAGCAGCTTTACCGGGCCGGTCGCCTCTGGAAACACCATATATTTT.